This T cell receptor beta chain came from a study of shared clonotypes between healthy human individuals. Findings and caveats of the study: A limitation of the genetic and exposure-history diversity represented arose from few donors. Estimated richness values were generally larger in naive subsets than in memory subsets.

V was cut by 4 bases and J by 1 base, with 7 bases left in between. CDR1 and CDR2 (germline): SNHLY, FYNNEI. The CDR3 is 13 residues long. Samples underwent the assay at deep level. Genomic DNA of each subset was evenly split across several immunoSEQ plates. Using immunoSEQ multiplex PCR, the repertoire was profiled, and TCRdb retains in-frame clones only, with some absent. There are 500,000 or so clones in the sample; roughly 95% occur only once, and 0.055% to 0.075% lies in the top ten. About this clone itself: The target antigen is unknown.

V gene TRBV2 combines with J gene TRBJ1-1; D possibly corresponds to TRBD1 (5 bases). The sequence came from a woman younger than 45 in good health. Input material: naive CD4+ T cells sorted from blood. As for subset: CD45RA+ positively selected. DNA of the CDR3: TGTGCCAGCAGTGGACAGCCGAACACTGAAGCTTTCTTT. The encoded protein is CASSGQPNTEAFF.